The present T cell receptor (beta chain) was sequenced within a study of response to subunit inactivated influenza vaccine. In the case of this clonotype: Its antigen is undetermined.

V was cut by 6 bases and J by 3 bases, with 17 bases left in between. This CDR3 is built from 15 residues. The germline V gene encodes CDR1 MNHEY and CDR2 SVGEGT. Study-wide findings and caveats: The authors suggested that every seasonal influenza vaccination recruits few new T cells.

Each CDR3 protein gets one entry after TCRdb re-called the RT-PCR reads with MiXCR. The data contain roughly 630,000 distinct CDR3 sequences, around 13% of them singletons. The chain combines TRBV6-2 or TRBV6-3 with TRBJ2-5; perhaps TRBD2 as D (5 bases). The input for sequencing was PBMCs from blood, taken 14 days before vaccination. The receptor was isolated from a middle-aged man who received an inactivated influenza vaccine. As DNA, the CDR3 is TGTGCCAGCAGCTTTCCTACGGGGTATAAAGAGACCCAGTACTTC. Translating it yields CASSFPTGYKETQYF.